These 32 T cell receptor beta chains came from one sample sequenced in a study of regulatory T cells in long-lasting Graves disease. Libraries of TCR beta came from iRepertoire HTBI primers plus Arm-PCR of CDR3 regions. TCRdb processed the multiplex PCR reads anew with MiXCR; each CDR3 protein has one entry. Of more than 350,000 distinct CDR3 sequences in the sample, 21% were seen once. Regarding time point: persistent/refractory GD, antithyroid drugs over 5 years with positive TRAb. RNA from PBMCs was the source of the TCR library. The sequencing here drew on peripheral blood mononuclear cells (PBMCs), taken when the disease was refractory, from a patient treated with antithyroid drugs. The receptor source for this set is a female donor with Graves disease.

The chain uses TRBV10-3 and TRBJ1-1; TRBD1 is a possible D gene (5 bases). Trimming took 8 bases from V and 1 from J, leaving 17 bases between them. The CDR3 extends over 15 amino acids. The germline V gene has CDR1 ENHRY and CDR2 SYGVKD. The chain's CDR3 is CAISPGGNTNTEAFF. The CDR3 DNA reads as TGTGCCATCTCGCCCGGGGGGAACACGAACACTGAAGCTTTCTTT.

This clonotype was detected ten times or more. V and J are TRBV28 and TRBJ1-4; perhaps TRBD1 as D (5 bases). The germline V and J ends were trimmed by 7 bases and 3 bases, with 12 bases remaining between them. The CDR3 contains 14 residues. Germline V lookup: CDR1 MDHEN, CDR2 SYDVKM. CDR3 sequence (DNA): TGTGCCAGCACGGGAGGGGCCCCTAATGAAAAACTGTTTTTT. This translates into CASTGGAPNEKLFF. Filled out from reference TRBV28 and TRBJ1-4, the complete variable domain reads DVKVTQSSRYLVKRTGEKVFLECVQDMDHENMFWYRQDPGLGLRLIYFSYDVKMKEKGDIPEGYSVSREKKERFSLILESASTNQTSMYLCASTGGAPNEKLFFGSGTQLSVL.

About this clonotype itself: Just one base apart from a much larger clone, this may be a read error. J is TRBJ2-2 and V is TRBV27, with a weak D call TRBD2 (6 bases). CDR1 MNHEY and CDR2 SMNVEV come from the germline V gene (reference sequence). V was trimmed by 8 bases and J by 6 bases, leaving 19 bases between them. This CDR3 is 15 amino acids long. The CDR3 region has the DNA TGTGCCAGCCGGGGGTCACCCAGAGTGGCCGGGGAGCTGTTTTTT. The encoded protein is CASRGSPRVAGELFF.

The chain uses TRBV4-1 and TRBJ2-4, with 12 bases matching TRBD2. The V gene's germline CDR1 is MGHRA and CDR2 YSYEKL. The CDR3 runs to 20 residues. V shed 0 bases, J shed 0 bases, and the junction held 9 bases outside the gene matches. This CDR3 reads CASSQEGGLAGDLAKNIQYF. CDR3 nucleotides: TGCGCCAGCAGCCAAGAGGGGGGACTAGCGGGCGACTTAGCCAAAAACATTCAGTACTTC.

Ten or more counts support this clonotype. V gene TRBV28 combines with J gene TRBJ1-6, with TRBD1 as a possible D gene (5 bases). The length of the CDR3 is 13 residues. V was pared by 8 bases and J by 6 bases, with 11 bases between. Germline V CDR1 and CDR2: MDHEN, SYDVKM. The CDR3, as DNA: TGTGCCAGCGTGGGACCGCTTAATTCACCCCTCCACTTT. This translates into CASVGPLNSPLHF.

The chain has TRBV28 and TRBJ2-1; TRBD2 aligns across 10 bases. The CDR3 is 15 amino acids. Germline loops: CDR1 MDHEN, CDR2 SYDVKM. V shed 6 bases, J shed 2 bases, and the junction held 4 bases outside the gene matches. The CDR3 region has the DNA TGTGCCAGCAGCCTTAGCGGGAGGCCCTACAATGAGCAGTTCTTC. Its protein product is CASSLSGRPYNEQFF.

This clonotype was counted only a few times. This chain uses TRBV11-2 with TRBJ1-3; TRBD1 aligns across 7 bases. Trimming cost V 5 bases and J 3 bases; bases outside gene matches: 13. This CDR3 region has 17 residues. Looked up from germline, CDR1 is SGHAT and CDR2 is FQNNGV. In DNA form, the CDR3 reads TGTGCCAGCAGCACCCTGGACAGGTTCTATGGTGGAAACACCATATATTTT. It is translated as CASSTLDRFYGGNTIYF.

The CDR3: CASSSTGARGEKLFF. DNA of the CDR3: TGCGCCAGCAGTTCTACAGGGGCCAGGGGGGAAAAACTGTTTTTT. This chain connects TRBV5-1 to TRBJ1-4; TRBD1 matches 7 bases. CDR1 SGHRS and CDR2 YFSETQ come from the germline V gene. Germline trimming cut 5 bases from V and 8 bases from J; bases unmatched to any gene: 12. The CDR3 is made up of 15 amino acids.

The chain combines TRBV10-3 with TRBJ1-2, with 9 bases matching TRBD1. Per germline, CDR1 ENHRY and CDR2 SYGVKD. CDR3 length: 14 amino acids. The V segment lost 6 bases and the J segment 1 base; nucleotides outside the gene matches: 3. As DNA, the CDR3 is TGTGCCATCAGCGACAGGGGGGGTAACTATGGCTACACCTTC. Translation: CAISDRGGNYGYTF.

Ten or more counts support this clonotype. The chain has TRBV6-5 and TRBJ2-1; D is perhaps TRBD1 or TRBD2 (5 bases each). This CDR3 spans 16 amino acids. Per the germline V gene, CDR1 is MNHEY and CDR2 is SVGAGI. Between the trimmed V and J ends, which lost 4 bases and 0 bases, there was a span of 13 bases. CDR3 region: CASSSAKGSSYNEQFF. CDR3 nucleotide sequence: TGTGCCAGCAGTTCCGCTAAGGGGAGCTCCTACAATGAGCAGTTCTTC.

This clonotype was counted ten times or more. V and J are TRBV2 and TRBJ2-2, with TRBD2 matching over 13 bases. The CDR3 loop spans 15 amino acids. CDR1 is SNHLY, CDR2 FYNNEI, per germline. V lost 9 bases and J lost 4; bases outside the gene matches: 5. As DNA, the CDR3 is TGTGCCAGTATACGGACTAGCGGGAGCACCGGGGAGCTGTTTTTT. The encoded protein is CASIRTSGSTGELFF.

This clonotype occurred once. J is TRBJ2-6 and V is TRBV20-1, with 10 bases lining up with TRBD1. The germline gives CDR1 DFQATT, CDR2 SNEGSKA (reference sequence). Trimming took 1 base from V and 2 from J; bases not matched to a gene: 14. The CDR3 has 20 residues. The CDR3 here is CSARAQEADRGSPGANVLTF. For the CDR3, the DNA is TGCAGTGCTAGAGCCCAAGAGGCGGACAGGGGGTCCCCTGGGGCCAACGTCCTGACTTTC.

This clonotype was recorded a few times. The chain is built from TRBV5-5 and TRBJ2-5; 7 bases align to TRBD2. V was pared by 0 bases and J by 2 bases, with 4 bases of the junction left unmatched. Per germline, CDR1 SGHKS and CDR2 YYEKEE (reference sequence). The CDR3 covers 15 residues. The CDR3 bases are TGTGCCAGCAGCTTGGGGGAGGGCAGGCAAGAGACCCAGTACTTC. This encodes CASSLGEGRQETQYF. Drawing the rest from reference TRBV5-5 and TRBJ2-5, the complete variable domain is DAGVTQSPTHLIKTRGQQVTLRCSPISGHKSVSWYQQVLGQGPQFIFQYYEKEERGRGNFPDRFSARQFPNYSSELNVNALLLGDSALYLCASSLGEGRQETQYFGPGTRLLVL.

This clonotype has a handful of counts. The chain combines TRBV7-8 with TRBJ2-5; 9 positions agree with TRBD1. Germline V lookup: CDR1 SGHVS, CDR2 FQNEAQ. CDR3 length equals 15 residues. Germline trimming cut 3 bases from V and 5 bases from J; bases unmatched to any gene: 7. CDR3 sequence reads: CASSLADRGGETQYF. CDR3 DNA sequence: TGTGCCAGCAGCTTGGCGGACAGGGGTGGTGAGACCCAGTACTTC.

This clonotype has a count of ten or more. CDR3 DNA: TGTGCCATCAGTGATGAGGAGCGGGAGGACACCGGGGAGCTGTTTTTT. Translating it yields CAISDEEREDTGELFF. This chain uses TRBV10-3 with TRBJ2-2, with 9 nucleotides matching TRBD2. The ends lost 3 bases at V and 3 bases at J; junction bases unmatched: 5. Per germline, CDR1 ENHRY and CDR2 SYGVKD. This CDR3 contains 16 residues.

The chain joins TRBV7-9 to TRBJ2-1, with a possible D match to TRBD2 (6 bases). The CDR3 is 17 residues long. Per the germline V gene, CDR1 is SEHNR and CDR2 is FQNEAQ (reference sequence). V was clipped by 7 bases and J by 0 bases, with 19 bases between them. CDR3 DNA: TGTGCCAGCACCTTGGAAGGAGGGATTTCCTCCTACAATGAGCAGTTCTTC. Translated, it gives CASTLEGGISSYNEQFF.

This clonotype has more than one count but fewer than ten. This rearrangement joins TRBV12-3 or TRBV12-4 to TRBJ2-6; D unclear. This CDR3 spans 15 amino acids. The V end lost 5 bases, the J end lost 0 bases, and 8 bases lay between the germline ends. The CDR3 DNA is TGTGCCAGCAGTACCCCAAGCTCTGGGGCCAACGTCCTGACTTTC. This sequence encodes CASSTPSSGANVLTF.

This clonotype was detected only a few times. The chain carries TRBV11-2 and TRBJ2-2, with D perhaps TRBD1 (5 bases). V lost 7 bases and J 7 bases, leaving 16 bases between the germline ends. Germline loops: CDR1 SGHAT, CDR2 FQNNGV. The CDR3 sequence is 14 residues long. The CDR3 is CASTVRGYGGELFF. Written as DNA, the CDR3 is TGTGCCAGCACCGTTAGGGGTTATGGCGGGGAGCTGTTTTTT.

The chain links TRBV18 to TRBJ2-7; D unresolved. The CDR3 loop spans 14 amino acids. V was trimmed by 2 bases and J by 2 bases, leaving 10 bases between them. Per germline, CDR1 KGHSH and CDR2 LQKENI. This CDR3 is CASSPSDNPYEQYF. CDR3 sequence (DNA): TGTGCCAGCTCACCATCCGACAACCCCTACGAGCAGTACTTC.

This clonotype was detected ten times or more. The CDR3: CASSKLAGAQETQYF. The CDR3 region has the DNA TGTGCCAGCAGTAAGCTAGCGGGGGCCCAAGAGACCCAGTACTTC. The chain recombines TRBV27 with TRBJ2-5; 10 bases are shared with TRBD2. CDR3 length: 15 amino acids. V gave up 5 bases and J gave up 1 base; unmatched junction bases: 4. Germline CDR1 is MNHEY and CDR2 is SMNVEV (reference sequence).

This clonotype has at least ten counts. The rearrangement uses TRBV6-2 or TRBV6-3 and TRBJ2-7; perhaps TRBD1 as D (6 bases). Trimming took 2 bases from V and 5 from J, leaving 16 bases between them. The CDR3 runs 15 residues. Germline CDR1 and CDR2: MNHEY and SVGEGT. CDR3 coding DNA: TGTGCCAGCAGTTACACTCCACAGGGATTCCACGAGCAGTACTTC. This translates into CASSYTPQGFHEQYF.

The CDR3: CSARGGGQGGQETQYF. The CDR3 DNA follows: TGCAGTGCTAGAGGTGGTGGGCAGGGTGGCCAAGAGACCCAGTACTTC. This chain joins TRBV20-1 and TRBJ2-5; D perhaps matches TRBD1 (5 bases). This CDR3 has 16 amino acids. Germline lookup yields CDR1 DFQATT and CDR2 SNEGSKA (reference sequence). The V end was cut by 1 base, the J end by 1 base, with 16 bases between.

This chain uses TRBV29-1 with TRBJ2-2; 8 bases agree with TRBD1. Per germline, CDR1 SQVTM and CDR2 ANQGSEA. The V and J ends lost 4 bases and 1 base, in that order; junction bases with no gene match: 5. This CDR3 contains 15 residues. CDR3 amino acids: CSVGKGTGNTGELFF. As DNA, the CDR3 is TGCAGCGTTGGGAAAGGGACAGGGAACACCGGGGAGCTGTTTTTT.

This clonotype showed up many times. The chain uses TRBV6-1 and TRBJ1-5; no clear D gene. CDR3 length: 14 residues. Germline lookup yields CDR1 MNHNS and CDR2 SASEGT. Trimming left V 1 base short and J 7 bases short, with 11 bases between. In nucleotides, the CDR3 is TGTGCCAGCAGTGAAGTAACGGGTATCCAGCCCCAGCATTTT. The encoded protein is CASSEVTGIQPQHF.

This clonotype was seen many times. The chain recombines TRBV6-5 with TRBJ2-2, with a possible D match to TRBD1 (6 bases). Trimming removed 4 bases from V and 4 bases from J, with 16 bases in between. The CDR3 is 16 amino acids. Germline V CDR1 and CDR2: MNHEY, SVGAGI. The CDR3, as DNA: TGTGCCAGCAGTTCGGGACATCGATCGGTCACCGGGGAGCTGTTTTTT. Translated: CASSSGHRSVTGELFF.

The table lists this clonotype with a few counts. The chain joins TRBV11-3 to TRBJ2-7, with 8 bases matching TRBD1. The V segment lost 6 bases and the J segment 1 base; nucleotides outside the gene matches: 8. The CDR3 length is 15 residues. The germline V gene has CDR1 SGHNT and CDR2 YENEEA. This chain's CDR3 is CASSQGTGASYEQYF. CDR3 sequence (DNA): TGTGCCAGCAGTCAGGGGACAGGAGCATCCTACGAGCAGTACTTC.

This chain links TRBV5-1 with TRBJ2-5; 8 bases fit TRBD2. In germline, CDR1 is SGHRS, CDR2 YFSETQ. The CDR3 runs 15 residues. V lost 0 bases and J lost 3; bases outside the gene matches: 4. CDR3 sequence (DNA): TGCGCCAGCAGCTTGGAGGGGACTAGGAAAGAGACCCAGTACTTC. It translates to CASSLEGTRKETQYF.

There are a few counts of this clonotype. The chain is built from TRBV27 and TRBJ2-5, with D possibly being TRBD2 (5 bases). Germline V gene lookup returns CDR1 MNHEY and CDR2 SMNVEV (reference sequence). Trimming took off 8 bases at V and 2 bases at J, with 12 bases between the two ends. The CDR3 is made up of 13 amino acids. The CDR3 region has the DNA TGTGCCAGCCGACGGGGTATACAAGAGACCCAGTACTTC. Protein: CASRRGIQETQYF.

This clonotype was observed at least ten times. The V call is TRBV24-1, the J call TRBJ1-1, with no clear D. The length of the CDR3 is 13 residues. Germline V gene lookup returns CDR1 KGHDR and CDR2 SFDVKD. Trimming cost V 2 bases and J 0 bases, with 3 bases left between them. The CDR3: CATSDSMNTEAFF. The DNA for the CDR3 is TGTGCCACCAGTGATTCAATGAACACTGAAGCTTTCTTT.

This clonotype has ten or more counts. V usage is TRBV11-2 and J usage is TRBJ2-7; D is undetermined. This CDR3 comprises 13 residues. The germline CDR1 and CDR2 sequences are SGHAT and FQNNGV. Between the trimmed V and J ends, which lost 5 bases and 3 bases, there was a span of 11 bases. The CDR3 DNA sequence: TGTGCCAGCAGCGACTCATTAGACTACGAGCAGTACTTC. Translation gives CASSDSLDYEQYF.

This clonotype was counted ten times or more. V and J are TRBV6-1 and TRBJ1-6, with D possibly being TRBD1 (5 bases). The CDR3 has 16 residues. Trimming stripped 8 bases from V and 5 bases from J, with 19 bases between. The germline gives CDR1 MNHNS, CDR2 SASEGT. The CDR3 bases are TGTGCCAGCTCCGCGCCCAGGGACGGACATAATTCACCCCTCCACTTT. It encodes CASSAPRDGHNSPLHF.

The J gene is TRBJ1-2, the V gene TRBV28; 9 nucleotides align to TRBD1. V lost 5 bases to trimming and J lost 6 bases; unmatched junction nucleotides: 10. This CDR3 has 15 residues. Looked up from germline, CDR1 is MDHEN and CDR2 is SYDVKM. The CDR3 spells CASSDGQGIFDGYTF. CDR3 DNA sequence: TGTGCCAGCAGTGACGGACAGGGGATATTCGATGGCTACACCTTC.